This T cell receptor (beta chain) was obtained from a study of cytomegalovirus exposure and HLA in healthy donors. Overall study context: Early on, a data release was issued that held roughly 80 million unique TCRs from HLA-typed donors. General observations from the study: Cytomegalovirus status, reportedly, was diagnosed with high specificity and sensitivity by the classifier. CMV serostatus was the only recorded immune exposure for donors.

The CDR3 sequence is 17 residues long. V gave up 3 bases and J gave up 4 bases; unmatched junction bases: 12. From germline, CDR1 is SGHRS and CDR2 YFSETQ. The primer mix had 60 Vbeta and 13 Jbeta primers. Clones were sequenced by immunoSEQ multiplex PCR, and TCRdb holds only the in-frame ones, with some missing. In the table there are more than 100,000 clones, 70% to 85% of which are singletons. Notes on this clone: Its antigen remains unknown.

The rearrangement links TRBV5-1 to TRBJ2-1; 8 bases are shared with TRBD2. Sequenced: PBMCs. This sequence originates from a human donor in good health. Written as DNA, the CDR3 is TGCGCCAGCAGCTCTCTTATTACCGGGACTAGTTACAATGAGCAGTTCTTC. Its protein is CASSSLITGTSYNEQFF.